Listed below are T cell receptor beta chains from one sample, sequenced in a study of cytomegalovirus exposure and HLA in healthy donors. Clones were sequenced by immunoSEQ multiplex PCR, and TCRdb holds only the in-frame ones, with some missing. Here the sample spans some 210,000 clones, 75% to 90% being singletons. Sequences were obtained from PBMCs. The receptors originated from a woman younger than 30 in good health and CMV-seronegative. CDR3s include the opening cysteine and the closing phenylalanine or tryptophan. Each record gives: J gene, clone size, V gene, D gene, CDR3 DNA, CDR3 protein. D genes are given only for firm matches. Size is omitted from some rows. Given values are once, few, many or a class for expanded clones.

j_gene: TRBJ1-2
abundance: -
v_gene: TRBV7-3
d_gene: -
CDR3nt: TGTGCCAGCAGCGAAGGCCCGGGACGGGGAGCCTACACCTTC
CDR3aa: CASSEGPGRGAYTF

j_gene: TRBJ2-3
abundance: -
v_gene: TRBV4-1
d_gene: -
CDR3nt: TGCGCCAGCAGCCCACAGGGCGCGGGGTTCACAGATACGCAGTATTTT
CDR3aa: CASSPQGAGFTDTQYF

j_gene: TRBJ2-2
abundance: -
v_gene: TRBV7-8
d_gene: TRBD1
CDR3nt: TGTGCCAGCAGCTTAAGGTGGGGGCGACAGGGCCCCAACACCGGGGAGCTGTTTTTT
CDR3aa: CASSLRWGRQGPNTGELFF

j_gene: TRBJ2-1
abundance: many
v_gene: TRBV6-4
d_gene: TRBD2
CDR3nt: TGTGCCAGCAGTGACTCGACTAGCAGCTCCTACAATGAGCAGTTCTTC
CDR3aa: CASSDSTSSSYNEQFF

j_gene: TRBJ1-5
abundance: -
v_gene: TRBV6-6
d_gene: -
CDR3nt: TGTGCCAGCAGTTCCGGAGCTTATCAGCCCCAGCATTTT
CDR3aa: CASSSGAYQPQHF

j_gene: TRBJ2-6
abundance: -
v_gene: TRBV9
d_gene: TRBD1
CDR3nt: TGTGCCAGCAGCGGGACAGGGGACGGGGCCAACGTCCTGACTTTC
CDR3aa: CASSGTGDGANVLTF

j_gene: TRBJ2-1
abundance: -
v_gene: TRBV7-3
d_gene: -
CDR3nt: TGTGCCAGCAGCGACCAGGACAATGAGCAGTTCTTC
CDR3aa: CASSDQDNEQFF

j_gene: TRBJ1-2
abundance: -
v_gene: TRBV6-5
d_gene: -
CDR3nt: TGTGCCAGCACTGAGAGGGATGGCTACACCTTC
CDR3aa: CASTERDGYTF

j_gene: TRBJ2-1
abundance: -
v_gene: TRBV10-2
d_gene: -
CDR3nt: TGCGCCAGCAGTGAGGCTAACTCCAGGAATTACGGGGAGCAGTTCTTC
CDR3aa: CASSEANSRNYGEQFF

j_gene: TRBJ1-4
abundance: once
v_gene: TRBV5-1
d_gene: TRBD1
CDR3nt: TGCGCCAGCACCTTAACGGGACAGACTAATGAAAAACTGTTTTTT
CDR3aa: CASTLTGQTNEKLFF

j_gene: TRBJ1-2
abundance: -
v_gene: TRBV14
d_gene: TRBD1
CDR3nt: TGTGCCAGCAGCCTTAGGACAGGCAACACCTTC
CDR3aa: CASSLRTGNTF

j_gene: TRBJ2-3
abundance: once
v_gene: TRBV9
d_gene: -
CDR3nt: TGTGCCAGTAATCGGGGGACAGATACGCAGTATTTT
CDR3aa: CASNRGTDTQYF

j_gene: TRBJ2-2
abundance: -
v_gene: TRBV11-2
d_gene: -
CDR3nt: TGTGCCAGCAGCTTAGTTTACGGTGGCACCGGGGAGCTGTTTTTT
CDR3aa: CASSLVYGGTGELFF

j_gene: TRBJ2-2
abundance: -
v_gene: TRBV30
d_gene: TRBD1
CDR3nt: TGTGCCTTGGAGAGGAGGGACAGGGGCACCGGGGAGCTGTTTTTT
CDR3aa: CALERRDRGTGELFF

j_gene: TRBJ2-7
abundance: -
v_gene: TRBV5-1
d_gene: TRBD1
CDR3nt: TGCGCCAGCAGCCCTCCACCGGGACAGGCCCCCCACGAGCAGTACTTC
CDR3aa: CASSPPPGQAPHEQYF

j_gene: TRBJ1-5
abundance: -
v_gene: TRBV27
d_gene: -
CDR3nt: TGTGCCAGCAGAACTTGGGGCCGAAGCAATCAGCCCCAGCATTTT
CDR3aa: CASRTWGRSNQPQHF

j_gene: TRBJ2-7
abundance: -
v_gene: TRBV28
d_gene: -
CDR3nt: TGTGCCAGCACCCTGGGGTCCCTTCCCCACGAGCAGTACTTC
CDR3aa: CASTLGSLPHEQYF

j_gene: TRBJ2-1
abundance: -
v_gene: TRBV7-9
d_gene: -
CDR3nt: TGTGCCAGCAGCTTAGTGGGGATGGGGTCTGAGCAGTTCTTC
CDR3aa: CASSLVGMGSEQFF

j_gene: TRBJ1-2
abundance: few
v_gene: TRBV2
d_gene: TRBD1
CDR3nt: TGTGCCAGCAGGGGACAGGGGGCGGAAGGCTACACCTTC
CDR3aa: CASRGQGAEGYTF

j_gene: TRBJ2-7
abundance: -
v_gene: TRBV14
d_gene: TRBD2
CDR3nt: TGTGCCAGCAGCGATAGCGGGGGGGCCAGAGAGCAGTACTTC
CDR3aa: CASSDSGGAREQYF

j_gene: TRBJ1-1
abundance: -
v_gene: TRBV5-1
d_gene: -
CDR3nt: TGCGCCAGCAGCTTGCCGAACACTGAAGCTTTCTTT
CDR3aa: CASSLPNTEAFF

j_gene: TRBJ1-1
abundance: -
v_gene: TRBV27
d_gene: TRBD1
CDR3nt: TGTGCCAGCAATCCCGGGACAGGGGGCGTTGGCACTGAAGCTTTCTTT
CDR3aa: CASNPGTGGVGTEAFF

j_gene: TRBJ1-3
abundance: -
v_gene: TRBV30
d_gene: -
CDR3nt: TGTGCCTGGGGGGGCAGACTTGGAAACACCATATATTTT
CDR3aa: CAWGGRLGNTIYF

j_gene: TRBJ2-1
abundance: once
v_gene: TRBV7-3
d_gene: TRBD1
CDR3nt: TGTGCCAGCAGCCAAACAGGGGGCAATGAGCAGTTCTTC
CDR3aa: CASSQTGGNEQFF

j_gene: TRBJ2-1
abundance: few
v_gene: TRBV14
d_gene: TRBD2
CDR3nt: TGTGCCAGCACCCCAGGCATTAGCGGGAGGGTGAATGAGCAGTTCTTC
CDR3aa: CASTPGISGRVNEQFF

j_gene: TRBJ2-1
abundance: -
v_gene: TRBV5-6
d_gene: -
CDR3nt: TGTGCCAGCAGCTTGATCTCTTCTGCTTCCCCCTACAATGAGCAGTTCTTC
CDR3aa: CASSLISSASPYNEQFF

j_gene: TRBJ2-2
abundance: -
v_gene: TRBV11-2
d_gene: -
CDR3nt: TGTGCCAGCAGCTTAGATCGGGGAGGAACCGGGGAGCTGTTTTTT
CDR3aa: CASSLDRGGTGELFF

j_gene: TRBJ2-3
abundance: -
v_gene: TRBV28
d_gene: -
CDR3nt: TGTGCCAGCAGTCCGACAGGAGAAGGCACAGATACGCAGTATTTT
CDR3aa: CASSPTGEGTDTQYF

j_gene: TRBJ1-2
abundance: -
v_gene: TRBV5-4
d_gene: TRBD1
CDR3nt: TGTGCCAGCAGCCCCCCTTGGACAGGGGATGGCTACACCTTC
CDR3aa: CASSPPWTGDGYTF

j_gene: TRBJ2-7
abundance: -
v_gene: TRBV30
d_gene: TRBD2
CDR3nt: TGTGCCTGGACCCTGCTGGGCGGGGGGTTCCCCTACGAGCAGTACTTC
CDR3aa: CAWTLLGGGFPYEQYF

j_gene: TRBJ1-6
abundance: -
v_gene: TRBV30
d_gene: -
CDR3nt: TGTGCCTGGACTGGCAGGGTGGATTCACCCCTCCACTTT
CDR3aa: CAWTGRVDSPLHF

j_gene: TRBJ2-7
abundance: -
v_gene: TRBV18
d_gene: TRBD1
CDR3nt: TGTGCCAGCTCACCTTATCGGACAGGGGCCTCCTACGAGCAGTACTTC
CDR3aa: CASSPYRTGASYEQYF

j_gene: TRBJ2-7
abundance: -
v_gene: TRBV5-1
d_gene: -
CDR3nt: TGCGCCAGCAGCTTGGTCGGCCGATCCTACGAGCAGTACTTC
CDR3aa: CASSLVGRSYEQYF

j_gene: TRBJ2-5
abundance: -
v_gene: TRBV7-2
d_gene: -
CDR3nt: TGTGCCAGCAGCATATGGGACGGGGGTTTGGAGACCCAGTACTTC
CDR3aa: CASSIWDGGLETQYF

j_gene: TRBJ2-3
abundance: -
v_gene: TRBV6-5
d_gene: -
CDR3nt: TGTGCCAGCAGTCTGGGGCGCACAGATACGCAGTATTTT
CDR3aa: CASSLGRTDTQYF

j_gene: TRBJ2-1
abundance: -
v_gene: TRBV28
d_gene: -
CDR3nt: TGTGCCAGCAGCACGACGGACCCTCCCCATGAGCAGTTCTTC
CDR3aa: CASSTTDPPHEQFF

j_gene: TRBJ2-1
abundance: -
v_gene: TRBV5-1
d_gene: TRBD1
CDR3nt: TGCGCCAGCGCAACAGGGGAAGGCGAGCAGTTCTTC
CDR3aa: CASATGEGEQFF

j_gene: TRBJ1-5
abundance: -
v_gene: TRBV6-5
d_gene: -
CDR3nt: TGTGCCAGCAGCGGAGCGGGGGGCCCCGATCAGCCCCAGCATTTT
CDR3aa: CASSGAGGPDQPQHF

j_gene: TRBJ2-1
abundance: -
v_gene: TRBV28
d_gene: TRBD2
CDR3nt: TGTGCCAGCAGCCAAGCGGGATCCTACAATGAGCAGTTCTTC
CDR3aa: CASSQAGSYNEQFF